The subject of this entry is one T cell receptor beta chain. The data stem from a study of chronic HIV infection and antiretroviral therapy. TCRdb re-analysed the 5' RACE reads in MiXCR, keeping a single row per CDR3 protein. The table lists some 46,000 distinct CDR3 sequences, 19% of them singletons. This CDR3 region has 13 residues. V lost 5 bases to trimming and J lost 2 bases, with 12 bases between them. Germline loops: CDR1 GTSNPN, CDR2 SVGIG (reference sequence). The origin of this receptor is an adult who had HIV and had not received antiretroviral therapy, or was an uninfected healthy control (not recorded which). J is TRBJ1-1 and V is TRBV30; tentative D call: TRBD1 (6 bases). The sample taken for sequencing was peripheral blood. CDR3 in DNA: TGTGCCTGGGGTACAGGGATCAACACTGAAGCTTTCTTT. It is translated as CAWGTGINTEAFF.